This T cell receptor beta chain was recorded in a study of blood T cell repertoires in COVID-19. Libraries were prepared by immunoSEQ multiplex PCR; TCRdb keeps only in-frame clonotypes and omits some of them. The repertoire holds more than 250,000 clones, with roughly 83% as singletons. The CDR3 spans 15 residues. The germline gives CDR1 LGHDT, CDR2 YNNKEL (reference sequence). V shed 3 bases and J 7 bases; nucleotides not matched to a gene: 9. The genes are TRBV3-1 (or the pseudogene TRBV3-2) and TRBJ2-1; TRBD2 agrees at 7 bases. This clonotype was obtained from a woman aged 50 to 60 with acute or convalescent COVID-19. Sequenced: peripheral blood. The CDR3 bases are TGTGCCAGCAGCCATGAGGGACTACATCAAAATGAGCAGTTCTTC. Translating it yields CASSHEGLHQNEQFF.